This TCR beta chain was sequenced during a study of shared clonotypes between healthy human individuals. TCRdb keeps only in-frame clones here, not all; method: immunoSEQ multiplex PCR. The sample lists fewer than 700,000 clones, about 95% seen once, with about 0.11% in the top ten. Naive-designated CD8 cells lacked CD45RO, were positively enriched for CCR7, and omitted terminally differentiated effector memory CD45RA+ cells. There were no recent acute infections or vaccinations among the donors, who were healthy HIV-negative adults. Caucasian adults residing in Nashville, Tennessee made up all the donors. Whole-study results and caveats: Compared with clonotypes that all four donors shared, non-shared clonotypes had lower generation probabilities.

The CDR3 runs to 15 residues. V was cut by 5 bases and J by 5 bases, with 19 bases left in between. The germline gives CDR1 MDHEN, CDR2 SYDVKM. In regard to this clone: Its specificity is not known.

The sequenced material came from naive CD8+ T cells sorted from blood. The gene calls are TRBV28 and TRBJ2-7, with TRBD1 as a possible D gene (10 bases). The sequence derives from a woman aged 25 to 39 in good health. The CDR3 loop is CASSPSGTGDHEQYF. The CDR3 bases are TGTGCCAGCAGTCCTAGCGGGACAGGGGACCACGAGCAGTACTTC.